The 2 T cell receptor beta chains reported below all come from one sample, sequenced in a study of blood T cell repertoires in COVID-19 (dated by TCRdb to the early 2020s). To prepare the library, the immunoSEQ multiplex PCR assay was applied. What TCRdb holds here is the immuneACCESS table cut down to in-frame rearrangements. Part of the clones is not present; checked against another copy, under half of the missing clones reflect an unresolved V gene, and the others are unexplained. The sample table records approximately 190,000 clones; about 90% of these occur just once. The ten largest clones capture roughly 21% of the sample. Sequencing was performed on peripheral blood. All receptors come from a man between 60 and 75 years old with active or convalescent COVID-19.

This chain connects TRBV2 to TRBJ1-5; D possibly corresponds to TRBD1 (5 bases). The V gene's germline CDR1 is SNHLY and CDR2 FYNNEI. CDR3 size: 16 residues. Trimming pared 2 bases from V and 1 base from J, leaving 12 bases between. CDR3 sequence: CASSEQGSLSNQPQHF. DNA of the CDR3: TGTGCCAGCAGTGAACAGGGTAGTTTGAGCAATCAGCCCCAGCATTTT. Variable domain in full (rest from reference TRBV2 and TRBJ1-5): EPEVTQTPSHQVTQMGQEVILRCVPISNHLYFYWYRQILGQKVEFLVSFYNNEISEKSEIFDDQFSVERPDGSNFTLKIRSTKLEDSAMYFCASSEQGSLSNQPQHFGDGTRLSIL.

The V and J genes are TRBV2 and TRBJ1-2, with TRBD1 as a possible D gene (6 bases). Germline V CDR1 and CDR2: SNHLY, FYNNEI. The CDR3 is 14 residues long. The V gene lost 5 bases and the J gene lost 4 bases, with 14 bases spanning the gap. In DNA, the CDR3 is TGTGCCAGCAGTAACACTCGGACAGCCTATGGCTACACCTTC. As protein: CASSNTRTAYGYTF.